The clone carrying this T cell receptor (beta chain) was recorded many times. What it binds is not known. Individual cDNA molecules were tagged with unique molecular identifiers. TCRdb called the 5' RACE reads again in MiXCR, with one record for every CDR3 protein. The table records fewer than 40,000 distinct CDR3 sequences, approximately 6.1% of them present only once. The CDR3 is 15 residues long. The data were taken from a study of early T cells in non-severe SARS-CoV-2 infection. On the study more broadly: Chains from this unsorted whole-blood bulk RNA could not be paired.

Study findings and constraints: CD4 and private specificities were missed by VDJdb matching, which favored anti-spike CD8 responses.

This TCR came from an adult who was a healthcare worker with PCR-confirmed SARS-CoV-2 infection or an uninfected control (not recorded which). Sequencing was done on a sample of whole blood. This chain connects TRBV12-2 to TRBJ2-1; TRBD2 reflects the table's D call only, with no check against the DNA. TRBV12-2 is labeled a pseudogene. Here the CDR3 reads CASHSRTSGNNEQFF. CDR3 in DNA: TGTGCAAGTCACAGTCGGACTAGCGGTAACAATGAGCAGTTCTTC.